The source of this T cell receptor (beta chain) is a study of T-cell reconstitution after alpha-beta-depleted transplantation in children. General study results and limits: Newly generated T cells supplied most T-cell counts and diversity one year post-transplant. The study reportedly traced alpha-beta T cells about two months after transplant to several hundred expanded graft clones. Certain patients had high TCRbeta diversity at day 60, and it came from recipient T cells and thymic progenitors that survived.

This clonotype appeared a few times. Its target is unknown. Trimming cost V 1 base and J 2 bases, with 12 bases left between them. The length of the CDR3 is 16 residues. Germline V gives CDR1 SGHVS, CDR2 FQNEAQ. A library of TCRbeta sequences, prepared with unique molecular identifiers, was generated. From the PCR reads, TCRdb called clonotypes with MiXCR, one entry per CDR3 protein. The sample consists of 600,000 to 800,000 distinct CDR3 sequences, around 12% of them appearing once. The sequencing here drew on PBMCs, taken before TCRalphabeta/CD19-depleted stem cell transplant. The receptor comes from a girl aged 2-15 years with congenital amegakaryocytic thrombocytopenia, due to receive a stem cell transplant. The chain is built from TRBV7-8 and TRBJ2-1; D unresolved. The CDR3 region is CASSLVAENTYNEQFF. The CDR3 nucleotides read TGTGCCAGCAGCTTAGTTGCGGAGAACACCTACAATGAGCAGTTCTTC.